This entry is about one TCR beta chain. Its target is unknown. TCRdb used MiXCR to reprocess the RT-PCR reads, holding one entry per CDR3 protein. Altogether 450,000 to 550,000 distinct CDR3 sequences are present, roughly 25% being singletons, with the ten largest covering about 1.9%. This specimen belongs to a study of response to subunit inactivated influenza vaccine. Study-wide results and caveats: Authors suggested each seasonal influenza vaccination recruits few new T cells.

The CDR3 is 16 amino acids. Looked up from germline, CDR1 is SGHRS and CDR2 is YFSETQ. Trimming cost V 0 bases and J 5 bases; bases outside gene matches: 5. The input for sequencing was CD4+ T cells sorted from PBMCs, taken roughly 5 days after vaccination. The chain has TRBV5-1 and TRBJ2-5, with 12 bases identical to TRBD2. This TCR was sampled from a man aged 45 to 65 who received an inactivated influenza vaccine. CDR3 bases: TGCGCCAGCAGCTTGGACCCTAGCGGGGGGGCTGAGACCCAGTACTTC. Protein product: CASSLDPSGGAETQYF.